The rows below give T cell receptor beta chains drawn from one sample of a study of blood T cells in healthy people across ages. One entry per CDR3 protein, called by TCRdb with MiXCR from the 5' RACE reads. The sample lists more than 1,400,000 distinct CDR3 sequences; about 40% were seen once. The sequenced sample was blood. The receptors were gathered from a woman aged 18-35 years in good health. Each CDR3 is given with its conserved first and last residue. D genes are given only for firm matches. The size field is filled for only some rows; it gives once, few, many or a size class.

clone_size	v_call	d_call	j_call	cdr3_aa	cdr3_nt
.	TRBV18	TRBD2	TRBJ2-1	CASSPPRDSGRYNEQFF	TGTGCCAGCTCACCACCGCGGGATAGCGGGAGGTACAATGAGCAGTTCTTC
few	TRBV12-3/TRBV12-4	.	TRBJ2-3	CASTRRASTDTQYF	TGTGCCAGCACCCGACGGGCTAGCACAGATACGCAGTATTTT
.	TRBV7-6	.	TRBJ2-2	CASQTGVNTGELFF	TGTGCCAGCCAGACGGGGGTGAACACCGGGGAGCTGTTTTTT
.	TRBV30	TRBD1	TRBJ1-2	CAWSAGGSNYGYTF	TGTGCCTGGAGTGCAGGGGGTTCTAACTATGGCTACACCTTC
few	TRBV20-1	TRBD1	TRBJ2-5	CSARDRVRETQYF	TGCAGTGCTAGGGACAGGGTCCGAGAGACCCAGTACTTC
many	TRBV29-1	TRBD1	TRBJ2-7	CSVRDRGQNEQYF	TGCAGCGTACGGGACAGGGGTCAGAATGAGCAGTACTTC
.	TRBV5-6	.	TRBJ1-2	CVSSTLQGYGYTF	TGTGTCAGCAGCACACTGCAGGGATATGGCTACACCTTC
.	TRBV5-1	TRBD2	TRBJ2-5	CASSAGTTHGEQYF	TGCGCCAGCAGCGCCGGGACTACCCATGGGGAGCAGTACTTC
few	TRBV20-1	.	TRBJ1-5	CSARQFDSGYQPQHF	TGCAGTGCTCGTCAATTCGACAGTGGATATCAGCCCCAGCATTTT
.	TRBV9	TRBD1	TRBJ1-2	CASGPSGGFYYGYTF	TGTGCCAGCGGCCCCTCAGGGGGATTCTACTATGGCTACACCTTC
few	TRBV27	.	TRBJ2-5	CASSLWDGFETQYF	TGTGCCAGCAGTTTGTGGGACGGCTTCGAGACCCAGTACTTC
.	TRBV6-5	.	TRBJ1-6	CASSPTQGSANSPLHF	TGTGCCAGCAGCCCCACCCAGGGGAGCGCCAATTCACCCCTCCACTTT
few	TRBV7-2	.	TRBJ2-7	CASSAFVGYEQYF	TGTGCCAGCAGCGCGTTCGTCGGCTACGAGCAGTACTTC
.	TRBV11-2	TRBD1	TRBJ2-7	CASSLENRGEQYF	TGTGCCAGCAGCTTAGAGAACAGGGGCGAGCAGTACTTC
.	TRBV2	TRBD1	TRBJ2-7	CASSDFQGAKTQYF	TGTGCCAGCAGTGATTTCCAGGGGGCGAAAACCCAGTACTTC
.	TRBV4-1	TRBD2	TRBJ2-2	CASSQEGLAGANTGELFF	TGCGCCAGCAGCCAAGAGGGACTAGCGGGGGCTAACACCGGGGAGCTGTTTTTT
many	TRBV20-1	TRBD2	TRBJ2-2	CSAKTSGGFTGELFF	TGCAGTGCCAAGACTAGCGGGGGATTTACCGGGGAGCTGTTTTTT
few	TRBV27	TRBD2	TRBJ2-5	CASKQRGGKGETQYF	TGTGCCAGCAAGCAGCGGGGGGGTAAGGGAGAGACCCAGTACTTC
.	TRBV29-1	.	TRBJ1-2	CSVEKGYYGYTF	TGCAGCGTTGAAAAGGGATACTATGGCTACACCTTC
few	TRBV12-3/TRBV12-4	TRBD1	TRBJ2-7	CASSWGDRPYEQYF	TGTGCCAGCAGTTGGGGGGACAGGCCCTACGAGCAGTACTTC
.	TRBV7-2	.	TRBJ1-1	CASSLDSVGEAFF	TGTGCCAGCAGCTTAGACAGCGTAGGTGAAGCTTTCTTT
few	TRBV7-9	.	TRBJ1-4	CASSLAAGVSNEKLFF	TGTGCCAGCAGCTTAGCGGCCGGGGTGTCTAATGAAAAACTGTTTTTT
.	TRBV29-1	TRBD1	TRBJ1-6	CSAGQGRDSPLHF	TGCAGCGCCGGACAGGGGAGGGATTCACCCCTCCACTTT
.	TRBV2	.	TRBJ2-3	CASSELWGTDTQYF	TGTGCCAGCAGTGAATTATGGGGCACAGATACGCAGTATTTT
.	TRBV3-1	.	TRBJ2-7	CASSATFDYEQYF	TGTGCCAGCAGCGCGACTTTTGACTACGAGCAGTACTTC
.	TRBV5-1	TRBD2	TRBJ2-3	CAGTWTSGGASDTQYF	TGCGCCGGCACTTGGACTAGCGGGGGGGCATCAGATACGCAGTATTTT
few	TRBV7-9	TRBD1	TRBJ2-7	CASSSDLDRGGEQYF	TGTGCCAGCAGCTCAGACCTGGACAGGGGGGGGGAGCAGTACTTC
few	TRBV7-9	.	TRBJ2-1	CASSYGASSYNEQFF	TGTGCCAGCAGCTACGGTGCGAGCTCCTACAATGAGCAGTTCTTC
.	TRBV29-1	.	TRBJ1-1	CSAPLGNTEAFF	TGCAGCGCTCCCCTGGGGAACACTGAAGCTTTCTTT
many	TRBV5-1	TRBD1	TRBJ2-7	CASSSGTGAYEQYF	TGTGCCAGCAGTTCCGGGACAGGGGCCTACGAGCAGTACTTC
.	TRBV13	.	TRBJ2-1	CASSLGRGASGNEQFF	TGTGCCAGCAGCTTAGGCCGAGGGGCATCGGGGAATGAGCAGTTCTTC
few	TRBV12-3/TRBV12-4	.	TRBJ2-1	CASSFPSRNEQFF	TGTGCCAGCAGTTTCCCTAGCCGGAATGAGCAGTTCTTC
.	TRBV6-1	TRBD1	TRBJ2-7	CASSDPGQAPYEQYF	TGTGCCAGCAGTGATCCGGGACAGGCTCCATACGAGCAGTACTTC
.	TRBV20-1	TRBD2	TRBJ2-1	CSARGLAGLSYNEQFF	TGCAGTGCTAGAGGACTAGCGGGATTATCCTACAATGAGCAGTTCTTC
few	TRBV7-9	.	TRBJ2-3	CASSPSTAGDTQYF	TGTGCCAGCAGCCCTTCGACAGCTGGAGATACGCAGTATTTT
.	TRBV5-1	.	TRBJ2-5	CASSLDPQTQYF	TGCGCCAGCAGCTTGGACCCGCAGACCCAGTACTTC
.	TRBV6-5	TRBD2	TRBJ2-7	CASSYSSAGAYEQYF	TGTGCCAGCAGTTACTCTAGCGCGGGAGCCTACGAGCAGTACTTC
few	TRBV6-5	.	TRBJ1-1	CASSRSQGNTEAFF	TGTGCCAGCAGTCGCTCCCAGGGTAACACTGAAGCTTTCTTT
many	TRBV4-1	.	TRBJ1-2	CASSQQQANYGYTF	TGCGCCAGCAGCCAACAACAAGCTAACTATGGCTACACCTTC
.	TRBV2	.	TRBJ2-7	CASSDDGSYEQYF	TGTGCCAGCAGTGATGACGGCTCCTACGAGCAGTACTTC
few	TRBV29-1	.	TRBJ1-1	CSARQSQDTEAFF	TGCAGCGCTCGACAAAGCCAGGACACTGAAGCTTTCTTT
once	TRBV9	.	TRBJ2-7	CASSVELGGSEQYF	TGTGCCAGCAGCGTAGAACTAGGGGGGAGCGAGCAGTACTTC
.	TRBV6-1	.	TRBJ2-5	CASSGLGLQETQYF	TGTGCCAGCAGTGGTTTAGGCCTGCAAGAGACCCAGTACTTC
few	TRBV19	TRBD1	TRBJ2-1	CASSILPGQGADEQFF	TGTGCCAGTAGTATTTTACCGGGACAGGGGGCTGATGAGCAGTTCTTC
.	TRBV6-6	.	TRBJ1-1	CASSKTEINTEAFF	TGTGCCAGCAGTAAGACAGAGATTAACACTGAAGCTTTCTTT
few	TRBV5-1	.	TRBJ2-7	CASSLTGLRSYEQYF	TGCGCCAGCAGCTTGACCGGGCTGAGGTCCTACGAGCAGTACTTC
.	TRBV7-9	TRBD2	TRBJ2-1	CASRGLAGGRTYNEQFF	TGTGCCAGCAGAGGGCTAGCGGGAGGCCGGACCTACAATGAGCAGTTCTTC
.	TRBV30	.	TRBJ2-7	CAWGPGRPLSEQYF	TGTGCCTGGGGGCCTGGGCGGCCACTGTCCGAGCAGTACTTC
.	TRBV11-2	.	TRBJ2-3	CASSLGVGRGPADTQYF	TGTGCCAGCAGCTTAGGAGTCGGGCGGGGGCCCGCAGATACGCAGTATTTT
.	TRBV20-1	.	TRBJ1-1	CSARGMGGYLNTEAFF	TGCAGTGCTAGGGGGATGGGGGGCTACCTTAACACTGAAGCTTTCTTT
.	TRBV10-3	TRBD1	TRBJ1-5	CATSTGDGNQPQHF	TGTGCCACCTCGACAGGGGACGGCAATCAGCCCCAGCATTTT
.	TRBV3-1	TRBD1	TRBJ1-5	CASSQGTGRQPQHF	TGTGCCAGCAGCCAGGGGACAGGGCGTCAGCCCCAGCATTTT
.	TRBV12-3/TRBV12-4	.	TRBJ2-1	CASSLGLGEFF	TGTGCCAGCAGTTTAGGTCTAGGCGAGTTCTTC
few	TRBV10-2	.	TRBJ2-2	CASSEAGVRSGELFF	TGCGCCAGCAGTGAAGCGGGCGTTCGATCCGGGGAGCTGTTTTTT
.	TRBV5-1	.	TRBJ2-7	CASSLSGDLQGEQYF	TGCGCCAGCAGCTTGTCAGGGGACCTGCAGGGCGAGCAGTACTTC
few	TRBV3-1	.	TRBJ2-1	CASQRAGANEQFF	TGTGCCAGCCAACGGGCGGGGGCCAATGAGCAGTTCTTC
many	TRBV6-5	.	TRBJ2-3	CASSGAGSTDTQYF	TGTGCCAGCAGCGGTGCCGGAAGCACAGATACGCAGTATTTT